These T cell receptor beta chains were read from a single sample in a study of blood T cells in healthy people across ages. TCRdb re-called the 5' RACE reads with MiXCR, one entry per CDR3 protein. The sample yields some 1.5 million distinct CDR3 sequences, 28% seen once. The sequencing sample was made of blood. The receptors were sampled from a woman aged 25 to 45 in good health. The CDR3 runs from the conserved cysteine through the conserved F or W. D genes are given only for firm matches. The size field is filled for only some rows; it gives once, few, many or a size class.

CDR3 DNA	CDR3 protein	J gene	V gene	D gene	clone size
TGTGCCAGCAGCCCCCGGGTTGGTGGGGGGACTGAAGCTTTCTTT	CASSPRVGGGTEAFF	TRBJ1-1	TRBV9	NA	few
TGTGCCAGCAGTTTCCACCTACCATCGGGTTTGGACACTGAAGCTTTCTTT	CASSFHLPSGLDTEAFF	TRBJ1-1	TRBV6-7	NA	NA
TGTGCCATCAGTGAGTCCGAACGGCCCACAGATACGCAGTATTTT	CAISESERPTDTQYF	TRBJ2-3	TRBV10-3	NA	many
TGCGCCAGCAGTGAGGGGGACGGACAGTGCTACGAGCAGTACTTC	CASSEGDGQCYEQYF	TRBJ2-7	TRBV10-2	NA	few
TGTGCCAGCAGTCGCGAGCGCCTTGACCGGGAGACCCAGTACTTC	CASSRERLDRETQYF	TRBJ2-5	TRBV7-9	NA	NA
TGCAGTGCTACTAGCGGGGGGAGCTCCTACGAGCAGTACTTC	CSATSGGSSYEQYF	TRBJ2-7	TRBV20-1	TRBD2	many
TGTGCCACCATGGGACAGCAAGGGGGCAATCAGCCCCAGCATTTT	CATMGQQGGNQPQHF	TRBJ1-5	TRBV10-3	TRBD1	few
TGCAGTGCTAGAGTGGGGAACGGGGCCAACGTCCTGACTTTC	CSARVGNGANVLTF	TRBJ2-6	TRBV20-1	NA	NA
TGTGCCAGCAGTGAATCGGCAGGGCGAGGGACTGAAGCTTTCTTT	CASSESAGRGTEAFF	TRBJ1-1	TRBV25-1	NA	few
TGTGCCAGTAGTATTTTAGTGTGGGGGAGAGAGACCCAGTACTTC	CASSILVWGRETQYF	TRBJ2-5	TRBV19	NA	NA
TGTGCCAGCGGTAACCCCCTGCGAGCGCTCTACAATGAGCAGTTCTTC	CASGNPLRALYNEQFF	TRBJ2-1	TRBV28	NA	few
TGTGCCAGCAGTTTAATTCTCGGGCTTAACTACGAGCAGTACTTC	CASSLILGLNYEQYF	TRBJ2-7	TRBV12-3/TRBV12-4	NA	many
TGTGCCAGCAACCCACCGGGGGTGGAGACCCAGTACTTC	CASNPPGVETQYF	TRBJ2-5	TRBV7-2	NA	NA
TGTGCCAGCAGCTCAGACGGGAGCGGGGGGGCTCCGAGGCAGTATTTT	CASSSDGSGGAPRQYF	TRBJ2-3	TRBV7-2	TRBD2	few
TGTGCCAGCAGAAAAAATGTCTTAGCGGGGGCGTACAATGAGCAGTTCTTC	CASRKNVLAGAYNEQFF	TRBJ2-1	TRBV7-9	TRBD2	few
TGTGCCAGTATGAACAGCGCGTCCTACGAGCAGTACTTC	CASMNSASYEQYF	TRBJ2-7	TRBV19	NA	NA
TGTGCCAGCAGCTTAGCGAGGGGGGTGGACACTGAAGCTTTCTTT	CASSLARGVDTEAFF	TRBJ1-1	TRBV7-9	NA	NA
TGTGCCAGCAGCCCTTATACCCAGGATTCACCCCTCCACTTT	CASSPYTQDSPLHF	TRBJ1-6	TRBV6-5	NA	NA
TGCGCCAGCAGCCAAGATGGGACGGGACAGGATACGCAGTATTTT	CASSQDGTGQDTQYF	TRBJ2-3	TRBV4-3	TRBD1	NA
TGTGCCAGCAGTGAACGGGCAGGGGGGTACGAGCAGTACTTC	CASSERAGGYEQYF	TRBJ2-7	TRBV6-1	NA	NA
TGCGCCAGCAGCTCCGAGACAGTATACAATGAGCAGTTCTTC	CASSSETVYNEQFF	TRBJ2-1	TRBV5-1	NA	NA
TGTGCCATCACCGAGGGGCCCAACTATGGCTACACCTTC	CAITEGPNYGYTF	TRBJ1-2	TRBV10-3	NA	NA